The 16 T cell receptor beta chains below were found in one sample sequenced in a study of blood T cell repertoires in COVID-19. Generated by immunoSEQ multiplex PCR, the TCRdb table keeps only in-frame clones and is missing some. The data show under 200,000 clones, 70% to 90% seen once. The sequencing input was PBMCs or T cells enriched from blood (not recorded which). The receptors derive from a woman aged 45-60 years who had recovered from COVID-19.

The CDR3 loop is CASSLALPSGRSNEQFF. DNA of the CDR3: TGTGCCAGCAGCTTAGCGCTCCCTAGCGGGAGATCCAATGAGCAGTTCTTC. The chain carries TRBV7-8 and TRBJ2-1; TRBD2 matches at 10 bases. Germline CDR1 reads SGHVS; CDR2 reads FQNEAQ. CDR3 size: 17 residues. The ends lost 0 bases at V and 6 bases at J; junction bases unmatched: 8.

The V call is TRBV19, the J call TRBJ2-1, with D perhaps TRBD2 (6 bases). This CDR3 comprises 13 residues. The V gene lost 7 bases and the J gene lost 3 bases, with 10 bases spanning the gap. The V gene's germline CDR1 is LNHDA and CDR2 SQIVND (reference sequence). CDR3 sequence reads: CASKGGNYNEQFF. CDR3 coding DNA: TGTGCCAGTAAGGGCGGGAACTACAATGAGCAGTTCTTC.

The chain is built from TRBV7-2 and TRBJ1-1; tentative D call: TRBD1 (6 bases). Germline values: CDR1 SGHTA, CDR2 FQGNSA. CDR3 length: 14 residues. The V end lost 1 base, the J end lost 4 bases, and 10 bases lay between the germline ends. CDR3 sequence: CASSLEQGSTEAFF. The CDR3 DNA sequence: TGTGCCAGCAGCTTAGAACAGGGAAGCACTGAAGCTTTCTTT.

This clone has just one count. This chain connects TRBV30 to TRBJ2-1; D remains unclear. Trimming left V 0 bases short and J 4 bases short, with 10 bases between. This CDR3 is built from 14 residues. Germline V gene sequence: CDR1 GTSNPN, CDR2 SVGIG (reference sequence). Here the CDR3 DNA reads TGTGCCTGGAGTGTAGGAGTAGCATACAATGAGCAGTTCTTC. Residues: CAWSVGVAYNEQFF.

This clone was counted between two and nine times. The J gene is TRBJ2-7, the V gene TRBV2; no clear D. Germline CDR1 is SNHLY and CDR2 is FYNNEI. The CDR3 is 12 residues long. The germline V and J ends were trimmed by 4 bases and 3 bases, with 7 bases remaining between them. Written as DNA, the CDR3 is TGTGCCAGCAGTGTGGGCAACTACGAGCAGTACGTC. Encoded protein: CASSVGNYEQYV.

The rearrangement links TRBV30 to TRBJ1-5; TRBD1 matches 7 bases. This CDR3 is 11 amino acids long. Trimming removed 7 bases from V and 14 bases from J; junction bases left unmatched: 11. Germline CDR1 and CDR2: GTSNPN and SVGIG (reference sequence). The CDR3, as DNA: TGTGCCTTTCCGAAGGGGGCCACTAAGCATTTT. It encodes CAFPKGATKHF.

In its sample, this clone was seen once. This sequence joins TRBV29-1 and TRBJ2-2; 7 positions agree with TRBD1. J lost 5 bases, V lost 2 bases, and 8 bases had no gene match. Per germline, CDR1 SQVTM and CDR2 ANQGSEA. The CDR3 is 15 amino acids. CDR3 loop: CSVEMGQRQTGELFF. DNA for the CDR3: TGCAGCGTTGAAATGGGACAGCGTCAAACCGGGGAGCTGTTTTTT.

This clone was seen once. This chain connects TRBV4-1 to TRBJ1-6, with D hard to call. V lost 0 bases, J lost 4 bases, and 10 bases lay in between. Germline V gene sequence: CDR1 MGHRA, CDR2 YSYEKL. This CDR3 has 16 amino acids. CDR3 sequence reads: CASSQEYSPYNSPLHF. For the CDR3, the DNA is TGCGCCAGCAGCCAAGAGTACAGCCCGTATAATTCACCCCTCCACTTT.

This chain joins TRBV3-1 (or the pseudogene TRBV3-2) and TRBJ2-1, with a possible D match to TRBD2 (6 bases). V lost 4 bases and J lost 7, with 11 bases in between. The CDR3 is 13 amino acids. Germline loops: CDR1 LGHDT, CDR2 YNNKEL (reference sequence). In nucleotides, the CDR3 is TGTGCCAGCAGCCTTACCCGGGGGAATGAGCAGTTCTTC. It specifies CASSLTRGNEQFF.

The chain combines TRBV7-8 with TRBJ2-2, with 7 nucleotides matching TRBD2. The CDR3 consists of 13 residues. J lost 6 bases, V lost 5 bases, and 3 bases had no gene match. CDR1 and CDR2 from the germline V gene are SGHVS and FQNEAQ. The CDR3 nucleotides read TGTGCCAGCAGCGGGAGGGTCGCCGGGGAGCTGTTTTTT. Translating gives CASSGRVAGELFF.

In this sample, this clone turned up a few times. The chain is built from TRBV7-9 and TRBJ1-6; unclear D gene. The germline V gene encodes CDR1 SEHNR and CDR2 FQNEAQ (reference sequence). V was pared by 5 bases and J by 7 bases, with 6 bases between. The CDR3 is 12 residues long. The CDR3 sequence is CASSLWNSPLHF. The CDR3 nucleotides are TGTGCCAGCAGCCTATGGAATTCACCCCTCCACTTT. Together with reference TRBV7-9 and TRBJ1-6, the CDR3 gives the full variable domain: DTGVSQNPRHKITKRGQNVTFRCDPISEHNRLYWYRQTLGQGPEFLTYFQNEAQLEKSRLLSDRFSAERPKGSFSTLEIQRTEQGDSAMYLCASSLWNSPLHFGNGTRLTVT.

The chain employs TRBV18 and TRBJ1-3; 10 positions match TRBD1. The CDR3 loop spans 15 amino acids. V dropped 3 bases and J dropped 7; count of bases not matched to a gene: 6. The germline V gene has CDR1 KGHSH and CDR2 LQKENI. Here the CDR3 DNA reads TGTGCCAGCTCACCGTCCGGGACAGGGGAGAACACCATATATTTT. It codes for CASSPSGTGENTIYF.

The rearrangement uses TRBV27 and TRBJ1-3; D is undetermined. The CDR3 contains 13 residues. With 6 bases removed from V and 4 bases from J, the gap between germline ends came to 10 bases. Germline CDR1 reads MNHEY; CDR2 reads SMNVEV (reference sequence). In DNA, the CDR3 is TGTGCCAGCAGCCGACTGAACGGAAACACCATATATTTT. This gives the protein CASSRLNGNTIYF.

This chain connects TRBV5-1 to TRBJ1-1, with 8 bases identical to TRBD1. The CDR3 is 14 amino acids. J gave up 5 bases and V 1 base, and 4 bases lay outside the gene matches. The V gene's germline CDR1 is SGHRS and CDR2 YFSETQ. This chain's CDR3 is CASSLNGQGTEAFF. The CDR3 nucleotides read TGCGCCAGCAGCTTGAATGGACAGGGAACTGAAGCTTTCTTT.

The chain has TRBV6-2 or TRBV6-3 and TRBJ2-7, with D possibly matching TRBD1 (5 bases). V lost 5 bases and J lost 7, with 12 bases in between. The CDR3 is 12 amino acids. Germline-derived CDR1 and CDR2 are MNHEY and SVGEGT. The CDR3 here is CASSGALREQYV. CDR3 DNA: TGTGCCAGCAGTGGGGCTCTGCGGGAGCAGTACGTC.

This clone was recorded once. The chain is built from TRBV5-1 and TRBJ1-1; 7 bases are a match to TRBD1. The germline V gene encodes CDR1 SGHRS and CDR2 YFSETQ. The CDR3 spans 14 residues. Trimming cost V 5 bases and J 1 base; bases outside gene matches: 5. The CDR3 loop reads CASSPGQPNTEAFF. In DNA, the CDR3 is TGCGCCAGCAGTCCGGGACAGCCGAACACTGAAGCTTTCTTT.